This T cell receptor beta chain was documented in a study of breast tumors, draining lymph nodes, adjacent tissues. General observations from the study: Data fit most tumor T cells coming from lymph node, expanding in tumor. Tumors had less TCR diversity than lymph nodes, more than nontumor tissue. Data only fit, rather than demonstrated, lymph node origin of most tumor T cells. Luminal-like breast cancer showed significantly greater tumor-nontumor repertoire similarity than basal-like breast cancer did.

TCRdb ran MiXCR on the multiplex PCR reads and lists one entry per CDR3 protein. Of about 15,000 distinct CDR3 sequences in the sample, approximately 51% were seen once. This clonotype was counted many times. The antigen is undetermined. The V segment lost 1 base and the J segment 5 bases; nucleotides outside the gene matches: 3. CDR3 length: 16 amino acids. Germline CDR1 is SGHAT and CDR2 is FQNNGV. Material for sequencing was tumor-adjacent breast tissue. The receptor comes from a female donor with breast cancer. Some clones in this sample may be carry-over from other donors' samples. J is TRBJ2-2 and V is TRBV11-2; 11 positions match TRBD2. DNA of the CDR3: TGTGCCAGCAGCTTAGGTCGACTAGCGGGAACCGGGGAGCTGTTTTTT. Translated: CASSLGRLAGTGELFF.